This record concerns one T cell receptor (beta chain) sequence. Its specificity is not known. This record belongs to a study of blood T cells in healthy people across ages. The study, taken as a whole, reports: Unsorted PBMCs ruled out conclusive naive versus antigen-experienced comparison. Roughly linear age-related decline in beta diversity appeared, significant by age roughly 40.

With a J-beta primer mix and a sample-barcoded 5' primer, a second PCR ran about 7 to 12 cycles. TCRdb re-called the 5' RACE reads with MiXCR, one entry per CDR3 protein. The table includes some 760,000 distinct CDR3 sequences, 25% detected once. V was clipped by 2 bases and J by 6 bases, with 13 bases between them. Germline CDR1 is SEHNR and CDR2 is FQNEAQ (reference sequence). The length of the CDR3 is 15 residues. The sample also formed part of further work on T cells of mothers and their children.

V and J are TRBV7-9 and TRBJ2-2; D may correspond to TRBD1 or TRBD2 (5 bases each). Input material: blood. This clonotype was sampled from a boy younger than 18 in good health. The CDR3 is CASSLRGDWAGELFF. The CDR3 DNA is TGTGCCAGCAGCTTACGAGGGGATTGGGCCGGGGAGCTGTTTTTT.